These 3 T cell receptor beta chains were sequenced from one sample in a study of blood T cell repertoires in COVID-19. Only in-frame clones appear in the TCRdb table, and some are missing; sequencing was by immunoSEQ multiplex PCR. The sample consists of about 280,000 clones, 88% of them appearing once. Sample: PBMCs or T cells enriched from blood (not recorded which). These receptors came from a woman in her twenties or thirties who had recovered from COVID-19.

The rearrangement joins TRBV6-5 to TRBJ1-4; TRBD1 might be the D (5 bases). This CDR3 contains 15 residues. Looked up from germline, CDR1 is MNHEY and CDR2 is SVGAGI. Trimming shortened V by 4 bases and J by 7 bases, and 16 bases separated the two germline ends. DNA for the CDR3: TGTGCCAGCAGTTTAACGGGGGGAGTAGGTGAAAAACTGTTTTTT. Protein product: CASSLTGGVGEKLFF.

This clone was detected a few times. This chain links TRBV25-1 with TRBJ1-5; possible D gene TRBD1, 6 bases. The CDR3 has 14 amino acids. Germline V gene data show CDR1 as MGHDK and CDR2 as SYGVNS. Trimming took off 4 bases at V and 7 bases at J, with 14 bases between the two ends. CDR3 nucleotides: TGTGCCAGCAGTGTTCGGGGGGCAGGGCAGCCCCAGCATTTT. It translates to CASSVRGAGQPQHF.

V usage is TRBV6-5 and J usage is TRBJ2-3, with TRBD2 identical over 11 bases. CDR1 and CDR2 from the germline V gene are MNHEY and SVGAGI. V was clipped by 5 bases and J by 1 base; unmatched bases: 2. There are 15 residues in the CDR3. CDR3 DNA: TGTGCCAGCAGTCTAGCGGGGGGTGGCACAGATACGCAGTATTTT. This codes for CASSLAGGGTDTQYF.